The 18 T cell receptor beta chains below were found in one sample sequenced in a study of T-cell reconstitution after alpha-beta-depleted transplantation in children. During its preparation, the TCRbeta library received unique molecular identifiers. TCRdb re-analysed the PCR reads in MiXCR, keeping a single row per CDR3 protein. The sample has about 980,000 distinct CDR3 sequences, 25% to 35% seen once; the top ten hold approximately 30%. The source material was PBMCs, mostly from graft donor cells, sampled 360 days after TCRalphabeta/CD19-depleted stem cell transplant. The receptors come from a boy under two years old who had a stem cell transplant for SCID, so the T cells may come from the graft donor.

This clonotype came up a few times. The chain links TRBV9 to TRBJ2-1, with D possibly TRBD1 on 5 matching bases. Trimming removed 0 bases from V and 6 bases from J, with 13 bases in between. The germline gives CDR1 SGDLS, CDR2 YYNGEE. The CDR3 is made up of 15 amino acids. The DNA of the CDR3 is TGTGCCAGCAGCGTAGGAAGGGGCAAGGTCAATGAGCAGTTCTTC. Its protein is CASSVGRGKVNEQFF.

This clonotype was detected only a few times. The rearrangement uses TRBV20-1 and TRBJ1-5; D is ambiguous. V was pared by 3 bases and J by 7 bases, with 7 bases between. The CDR3 runs to 11 residues. CDR1 is DFQATT, CDR2 SNEGSKA, per germline (reference sequence). CDR3 in amino acids: CSASFGQPQHF. The DNA of the CDR3 is TGCAGTGCTAGTTTCGGGCAGCCCCAGCATTTT.

The chain carries TRBV12-3 or TRBV12-4 and TRBJ1-1; TRBD1 might be the D (6 bases). The CDR3 extends over 14 amino acids. Trimming cost V 3 bases and J 4 bases, with 12 bases left between them. CDR3 DNA: TGTGCCAGCAGTTTGCGGGGGGCTGGCACTGAAGCTTTCTTT. Translated: CASSLRGAGTEAFF.

The sample holds a few counts of this clonotype. The chain uses TRBV4-3 and TRBJ1-2, with D possibly TRBD1 on 5 matching bases. V was pared by 1 base and J by 2 bases, with 14 bases between. The CDR3 runs 16 residues. Looked up from germline, CDR1 is LGHNA and CDR2 is YSLEER. The CDR3 sequence is CASSQVMTTDNYGYTF. The DNA for the CDR3 is TGCGCCAGCAGCCAAGTGATGACGACAGACAACTATGGCTACACCTTC.

The chain uses TRBV28 and TRBJ2-4, with 10 nucleotides matching TRBD1. Germline lookup yields CDR1 MDHEN and CDR2 SYDVKM. Trimming at V came to 5 bases and at J to 0 bases, leaving 7 bases not matched to a gene. The CDR3 length is 17 residues. CDR3 sequence reads: CASSTRQGAIAKNIQYF. For the CDR3, the DNA is TGTGCCAGCAGTACTCGACAGGGGGCGATAGCCAAAAACATTCAGTACTTC.

The chain is built from TRBV7-6 and TRBJ2-3; TRBD2 might be the D (6 bases). CDR3 length equals 20 residues. Germline V gene sequence: CDR1 SGHVS, CDR2 FNYEAQ. V was pared by 0 bases and J by 2 bases, with 24 bases between. The chain's CDR3 is CASSLASTTQTSPLTDTQYF. CDR3 bases: TGTGCCAGCAGCTTAGCGTCAACCACCCAGACTAGTCCCCTCACAGATACGCAGTATTTT.

The chain carries TRBV24-1 and TRBJ2-3; D may match TRBD1 or TRBD2 (6 bases each). The germline V and J ends were trimmed by 1 base and 3 bases, with 13 bases remaining between them. Germline CDR1 is KGHDR and CDR2 is SFDVKD. There are 16 residues in the CDR3. In DNA, the CDR3 is TGTGCCACCAGTGATTTCCGGACAGCGGGTACAGATACGCAGTATTTT. Translating it yields CATSDFRTAGTDTQYF.

This clonotype has only a few counts. The chain uses TRBV4-2 and TRBJ2-3; 11 positions agree with TRBD2. The germline CDR1 and CDR2 sequences are LGHNA and YNFKEQ. CDR3 length: 17 residues. The trim removed 0 bases at V and 2 bases at J, leaving 4 bases unmatched. CDR3: CASSQESSGGYTDTQYF. The DNA of the CDR3 is TGTGCCAGCAGCCAAGAATCTAGCGGGGGGTACACAGATACGCAGTATTTT.

This chain uses TRBV20-1 with TRBJ2-7; 8 bases are shared with TRBD1. CDR3 length: 12 residues. Germline-derived CDR1 and CDR2 are DFQATT and SNEGSKA (reference sequence). V shed 5 bases and J 5 bases; nucleotides not matched to a gene: 5. The chain's CDR3 is CSAHRGMDEQYF. The CDR3 nucleotides are TGCAGTGCTCACAGGGGGATGGACGAGCAGTACTTC.

This clonotype turned up a few times. The J gene is TRBJ2-2, the V gene TRBV27, with 9 bases that match TRBD1. The CDR3 runs to 15 residues. The germline gives CDR1 MNHEY, CDR2 SMNVEV (reference sequence). Unmatched junction bases numbered 6, after V lost 6 bases and J lost 4 bases. Written as DNA, the CDR3 is TGTGCCAGCAGACGGACAGGGGTCGGCACCGGGGAGCTGTTTTTT. Its translation is CASRRTGVGTGELFF.

This clonotype has more than one count but fewer than ten. This chain uses TRBV27 with TRBJ2-5; a weak D match, TRBD2 (5 bases). CDR1 is MNHEY, CDR2 SMNVEV, per germline (reference sequence). V lost 6 bases and J lost 5, with 13 bases in between. The CDR3 length is 13 residues. DNA of the CDR3: TGTGCCAGCAGGGACTTTATAGGGGAGACCCAGTACTTC. It specifies CASRDFIGETQYF.

V usage is TRBV19 and J usage is TRBJ1-1; no clear D. Trimming pared 7 bases from V and 2 bases from J, leaving 8 bases between. Germline CDR1 and CDR2: LNHDA and SQIVND (reference sequence). The CDR3 has 12 residues. DNA of the CDR3: TGTGCCAGTAAATGGGGAAACACTGAAGCTTTCTTT. This encodes CASKWGNTEAFF.

This chain links TRBV27 with TRBJ2-1, with 9 positions matching TRBD2. Per germline, CDR1 MNHEY and CDR2 SMNVEV (reference sequence). V gave up 5 bases and J gave up 0 bases; unmatched junction bases: 14. CDR3 length equals 19 residues. The CDR3 is CASSTRLAGAFSSYNEQFF. For the CDR3, the DNA is TGTGCCAGCAGTACGAGGTTAGCGGGGGCCTTTAGCTCCTACAATGAGCAGTTCTTC.

The CDR3 region has the DNA TGTGCCAGCAGTTACTCGACAGGGGGAAGGACTGAAGCTTTCTTT. Translation gives CASSYSTGGRTEAFF. This chain uses TRBV6-5 with TRBJ1-1; 9 bases agree with TRBD1. Trimming at V came to 0 bases and at J to 5 bases, leaving 4 bases not matched to a gene. The CDR3 covers 15 residues. From germline, CDR1 is MNHEY and CDR2 SVGAGI.

The V call is TRBV7-8, the J call TRBJ2-4; TRBD2 is a possible D gene (7 bases). Trimming removed 2 bases at V and 1 base at J, with 15 bases between. Germline V lookup: CDR1 SGHVS, CDR2 FQNEAQ. The CDR3 is 17 residues long. CDR3 DNA: TGTGCCAGCAGCTTAAATATCCGGGGGGCCGCCAAAAACATTCAGTACTTC. It specifies CASSLNIRGAAKNIQYF. The full variable domain, with the rest looked up from reference TRBV7-8 and TRBJ2-4, is GAGVSQSPRYKVAKRGQDVALRCDPISGHVSLFWYQQALGQGPEFLTYFQNEAQLDKSGLPSDRFFAERPEGSVSTLKIQRTQQEDSAVYLCASSLNIRGAAKNIQYFGAGTRLSVL.

The chain uses TRBV7-3 and TRBJ2-2, with TRBD1 matching over 7 bases. Germline trimming cut 5 bases from V and 0 bases from J; bases unmatched to any gene: 3. Per the germline V gene, CDR1 is SGHTA and CDR2 is FQGTGA. This CDR3 has 15 amino acids. The CDR3 bases are TGTGCCAGCAGCACGGGACAGTCGAACACCGGGGAGCTGTTTTTT. Its translation is CASSTGQSNTGELFF.

This clonotype was counted once. The genes are TRBV12-3 or TRBV12-4 and TRBJ2-5, with 9 positions matching TRBD1. After removal of 6 bases from V and 5 bases from J, the junction contained 10 bases not matched to a gene. The CDR3 is 15 residues long. CDR3: CASSAHRGLGETQYF. The CDR3 DNA sequence: TGTGCCAGCAGCGCTCACAGGGGGCTGGGGGAGACCCAGTACTTC.

J is TRBJ2-7 and V is TRBV12-3 or TRBV12-4, with D perhaps TRBD2 (6 bases). The length of the CDR3 is 15 residues. V was trimmed by 3 bases and J by 3 bases, leaving 15 bases between them. CDR3 loop: CASSFIPGRFYEQYF. CDR3 coding DNA: TGTGCCAGCAGTTTTATCCCAGGGAGGTTCTACGAGCAGTACTTC.